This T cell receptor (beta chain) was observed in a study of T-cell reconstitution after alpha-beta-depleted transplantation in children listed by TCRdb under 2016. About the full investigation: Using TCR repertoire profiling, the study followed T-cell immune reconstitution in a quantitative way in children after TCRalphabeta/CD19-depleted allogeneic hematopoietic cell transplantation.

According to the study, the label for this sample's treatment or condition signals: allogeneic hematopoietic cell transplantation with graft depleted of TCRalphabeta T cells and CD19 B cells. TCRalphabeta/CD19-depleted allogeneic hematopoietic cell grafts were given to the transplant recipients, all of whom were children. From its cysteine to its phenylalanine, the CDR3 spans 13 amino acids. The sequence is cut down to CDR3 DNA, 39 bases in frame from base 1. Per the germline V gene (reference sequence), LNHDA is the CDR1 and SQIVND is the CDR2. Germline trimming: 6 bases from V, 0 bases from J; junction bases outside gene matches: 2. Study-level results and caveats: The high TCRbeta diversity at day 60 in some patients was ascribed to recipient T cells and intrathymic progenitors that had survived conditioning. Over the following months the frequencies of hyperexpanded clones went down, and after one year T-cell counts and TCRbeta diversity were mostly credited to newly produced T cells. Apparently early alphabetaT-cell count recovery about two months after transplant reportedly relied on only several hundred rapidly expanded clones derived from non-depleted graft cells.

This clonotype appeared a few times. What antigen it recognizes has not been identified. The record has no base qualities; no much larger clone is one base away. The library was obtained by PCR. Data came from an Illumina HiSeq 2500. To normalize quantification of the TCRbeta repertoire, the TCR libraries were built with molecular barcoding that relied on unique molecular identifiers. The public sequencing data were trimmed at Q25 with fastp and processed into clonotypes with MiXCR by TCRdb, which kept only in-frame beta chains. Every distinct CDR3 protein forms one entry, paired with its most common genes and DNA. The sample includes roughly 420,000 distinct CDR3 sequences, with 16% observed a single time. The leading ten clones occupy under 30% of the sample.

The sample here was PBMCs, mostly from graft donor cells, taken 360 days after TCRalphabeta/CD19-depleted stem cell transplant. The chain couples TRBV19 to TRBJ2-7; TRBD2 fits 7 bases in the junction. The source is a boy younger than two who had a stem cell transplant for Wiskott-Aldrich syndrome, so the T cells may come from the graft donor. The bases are TGTGCCAGTAGAGGCGGGAGCTCCTACGAGCAGTACTTC. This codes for CASRGGSSYEQYF.